The T cell receptor (beta chain) described here comes from a study of beta chain features in type 1 diabetes (dated by TCRdb to the late 2010s). Study-level background: Mean age, gender distribution, total cell number and subset yield did not differ between patients and healthy donors. A total of 107,917,701 sorted cells were examined across all samples, and the number of cells per subset was strongly correlated with RNA yield. In the study, recently diagnosed type 1 diabetes patients and matched healthy donors were compared on the TCRB repertoires of their sorted circulating CD4+ T cell subsets. Regulatory and stem cell-like memory subsets were obtained from only 8 patients and roughly eight healthy donors, while naive and central memory subsets were obtained from all 28 donors.

All of the isolated RNA was reverse transcribed with the High Capacity cDNA Reverse Transcription Kit, so expressed TCRB transcripts were sequenced. Deep immunoSEQ sequencing was applied to naive, central memory and regulatory T cell samples, giving an average of approximately 4 million total reads per sample. After sorted cells were lysed in RLT buffer, RNA was extracted with DNase-treated RNeasy Micro or Mini kits, with the choice depending on cell number. To prevent cross-contamination, each cell subset was processed individually, whereas patient and healthy donor samples were processed jointly. TCRB sequences were amplified from cDNA with the immunoSEQ multiplex PCR, producing 87-bp fragments spanning the CDR3 region. Amplicons were sequenced on the Illumina HiSeq platform. The original methods were these. PCR bias was corrected computationally using synthetic template baselines, and reads within Hamming distance 2 were collapsed, with unmergeable singletons discarded. Reads were aligned against IMGT to assign V, D and J genes, CDR3 length and insertions or deletions at six rearrangement sites. Within each subset, clonotype counts were normalized to sorted cell number, and only after that were true diversity and Gini coefficients computed with the tcR R package. The overlap coefficient, calculated on TCRB nucleotide sequences, was used to quantify repertoire sharing. Out-of-frame TCRB sequences from naive cells were analyzed to stand in for the pre-selection repertoire. Entries here come from immuneACCESS through TCRdb and include only in-frame sequences with V and J called. Some clones fail to appear in such tables; in the studies checked, an unresolved V gene covers under half of the shortfall, and the cause of the remainder is unknown. V and J calls and clone size are as listed in that table; D and trimming were resolved from the DNA. The sample data list fewer than 250,000 clones, and 13% to 15% of these were observed just once. 0.026% of the sample goes to the ten largest clones.

The germline V and J ends show losses of 2 bases and 2 bases respectively, and no gene match explains 2 bases of the junction. CDR1 and CDR2, looked up from the germline V gene, are SGHTS and YDEGEE. Reading from cysteine to phenylalanine, the CDR3 counts 16 amino acids. The kept DNA is CDR3 alone, 48 bases in frame from the first base. Note on this clone: Its antigen is still unknown. No per-base quality is available; no much larger clone lies one base away.

Each donor gave one peripheral blood draw, roughly 120 mL on average, collected into heparinised tubes. Naive, central memory, regulatory and stem cell-like memory CD4+ T cells were sorted on a BD FACSAria II using a panel including CD45RO, CCR7, CD25, CD127, CD95 and CD27. All sorted populations exceeded 95% purity. PBMCs were separated immediately by Lymphoprep density gradient centrifugation and were stained directly, without being cultured. Samples were stained and sorted in pairs, with one healthy donor and one patient per experiment, so that batch effects were minimized. Overall study outcomes, separate from this receptor: PCR may preferentially amplify shorter templates, but because patient and control samples were amplified and corrected together, any resulting skew would affect both groups equally. Because cDNA was sequenced instead of genomic DNA, highly expressing activated cells could be over-represented, though the groups showed no difference in activation or CD3 levels. Naive, central memory and regulatory TCRB repertoires appeared to be more alike among patients than among healthy donors. Type 1 diabetes patients showed a moderate but significant shortening of TCRB CDR3 length in all four CD4+ subsets. Only small numbers of individuals were included in the HLA sub-analyses, which left unresolved whether HLA type had any influence on TCRB rearrangement. At VDJ recombination sites, type 1 diabetes patients had fewer insertions and more deleted nucleotides, which implies abnormalities in thymic rearrangement.

The clonotype was recovered from a middle-aged woman in good health. Specimen: naive CD4+ T cells from blood. The cell subset or site tag for this specimen amounts to: true naive CD4+ T cells. Recombination connected TRBV5-8 to TRBJ2-7; 15 central bases correspond to TRBD2. Read as DNA, the sequence is TGTGCCAGCAGCTTCCGGACTAGCGGGGGGGCCTACGAGCAGTACTTC. This translates into CASSFRTSGGAYEQYF.